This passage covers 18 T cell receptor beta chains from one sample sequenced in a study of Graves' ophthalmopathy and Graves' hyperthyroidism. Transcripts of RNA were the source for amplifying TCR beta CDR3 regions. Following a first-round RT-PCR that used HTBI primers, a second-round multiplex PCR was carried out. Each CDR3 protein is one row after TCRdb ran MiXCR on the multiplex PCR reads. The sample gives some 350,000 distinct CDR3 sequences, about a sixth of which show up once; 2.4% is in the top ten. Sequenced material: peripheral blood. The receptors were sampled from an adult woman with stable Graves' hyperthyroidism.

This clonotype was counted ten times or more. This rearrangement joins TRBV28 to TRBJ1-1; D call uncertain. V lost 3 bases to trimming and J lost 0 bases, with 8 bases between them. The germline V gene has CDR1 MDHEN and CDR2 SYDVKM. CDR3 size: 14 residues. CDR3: CASSFVSLNTEAFF. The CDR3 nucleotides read TGTGCCAGCAGTTTTGTTTCTCTGAACACTGAAGCTTTCTTT.

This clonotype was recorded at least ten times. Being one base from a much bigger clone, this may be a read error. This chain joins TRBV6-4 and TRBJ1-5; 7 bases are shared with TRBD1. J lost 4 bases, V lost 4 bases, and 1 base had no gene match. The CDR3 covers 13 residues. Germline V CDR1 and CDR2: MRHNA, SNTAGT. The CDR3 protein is CASSGDRNQPQHF. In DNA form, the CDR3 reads TGTGCCAGCAGTGGGGACAGAAATCAGCCCCAGCATTTT.

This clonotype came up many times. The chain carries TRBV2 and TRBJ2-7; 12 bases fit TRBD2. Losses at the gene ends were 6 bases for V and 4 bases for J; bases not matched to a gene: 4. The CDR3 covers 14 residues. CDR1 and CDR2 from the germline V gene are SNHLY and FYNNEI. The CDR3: CASRTGLAGYEQYF. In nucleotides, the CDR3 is TGTGCCAGCAGGACGGGACTAGCGGGTTACGAGCAGTACTTC.

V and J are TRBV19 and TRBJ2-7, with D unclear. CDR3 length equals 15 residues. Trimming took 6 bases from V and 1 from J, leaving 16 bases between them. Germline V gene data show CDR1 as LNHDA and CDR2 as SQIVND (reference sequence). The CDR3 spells CASSPTLGKSYEQYF. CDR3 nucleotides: TGTGCCAGTAGCCCGACTCTCGGAAAATCCTACGAGCAGTACTTC.

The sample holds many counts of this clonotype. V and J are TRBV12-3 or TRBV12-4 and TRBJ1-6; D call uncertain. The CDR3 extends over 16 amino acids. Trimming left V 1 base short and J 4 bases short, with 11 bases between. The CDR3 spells CASSLVVKGYNSPLHF. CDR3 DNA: TGTGCCAGCAGTTTAGTGGTTAAAGGGTATAATTCACCCCTCCACTTT.

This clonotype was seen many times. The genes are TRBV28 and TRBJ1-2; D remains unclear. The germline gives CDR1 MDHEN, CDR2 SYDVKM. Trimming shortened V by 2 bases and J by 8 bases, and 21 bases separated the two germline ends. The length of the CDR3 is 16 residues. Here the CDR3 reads CASSLESRRASGGYTF. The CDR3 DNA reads TGTGCCAGCAGTTTAGAGAGTCGGCGCGCCTCCGGGGGCTACACCTTC.

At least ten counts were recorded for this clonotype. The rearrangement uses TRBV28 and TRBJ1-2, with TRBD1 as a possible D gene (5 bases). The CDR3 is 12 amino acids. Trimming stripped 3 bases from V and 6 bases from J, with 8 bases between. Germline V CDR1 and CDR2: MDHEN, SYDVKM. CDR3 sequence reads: CASSLMTDGYTF. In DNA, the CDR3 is TGTGCCAGCAGTTTGATGACAGATGGCTACACCTTC.

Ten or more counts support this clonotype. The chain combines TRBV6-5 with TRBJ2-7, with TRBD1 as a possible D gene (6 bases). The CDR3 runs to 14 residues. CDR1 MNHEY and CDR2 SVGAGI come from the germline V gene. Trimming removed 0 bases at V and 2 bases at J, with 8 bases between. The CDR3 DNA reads TGTGCCAGCAGTTACTCGCAGGGGCCCTACGAGCAGTACTTC. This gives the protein CASSYSQGPYEQYF.

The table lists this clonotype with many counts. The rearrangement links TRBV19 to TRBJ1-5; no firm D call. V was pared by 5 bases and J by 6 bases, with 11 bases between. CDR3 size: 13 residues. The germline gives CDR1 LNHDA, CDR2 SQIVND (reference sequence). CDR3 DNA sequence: TGTGCCAGTAGTCCAGGACTTGGTCAGCCCCAGCATTTT. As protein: CASSPGLGQPQHF.

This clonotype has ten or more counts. CDR3 nucleotide sequence: TGTGCCAGCAGTCCCCTCGAGGGACGACGTACGGACACTGAAGCTTTCTTT. This encodes CASSPLEGRRTDTEAFF. The rearrangement joins TRBV28 to TRBJ1-1, with a tentative D call TRBD1 (5 bases). CDR3 length: 17 residues. The V and J ends lost 5 bases and 3 bases respectively, with 22 bases between them. Germline V gene sequence: CDR1 MDHEN, CDR2 SYDVKM.

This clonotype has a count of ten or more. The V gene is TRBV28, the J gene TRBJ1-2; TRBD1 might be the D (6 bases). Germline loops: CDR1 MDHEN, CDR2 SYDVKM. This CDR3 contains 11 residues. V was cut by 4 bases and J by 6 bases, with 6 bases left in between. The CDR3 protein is CASSYRDGYTF. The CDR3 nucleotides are TGTGCCAGCAGTTACAGGGATGGCTACACCTTC.

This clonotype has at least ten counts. CDR3 sequence (DNA): TGTGCCAGCAGTTTATTAAGCGGGGTCAATCTGAAAGCTTTCTTT. Translated: CASSLLSGVNLKAFF. The rearrangement joins TRBV12-3 or TRBV12-4 to TRBJ1-1, with D hard to call. V lost 2 bases and J lost 9, with 19 bases in between. The CDR3 runs 15 residues.

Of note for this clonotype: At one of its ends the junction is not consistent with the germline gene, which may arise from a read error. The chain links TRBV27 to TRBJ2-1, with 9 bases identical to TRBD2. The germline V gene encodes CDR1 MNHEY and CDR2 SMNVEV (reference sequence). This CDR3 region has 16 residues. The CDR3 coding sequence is TGTGCCAGCAGTTTATGGGGACTAGCTAGGGCCAATGAGAAGTTCTTC. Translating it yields CASSLWGLARANEKFF.

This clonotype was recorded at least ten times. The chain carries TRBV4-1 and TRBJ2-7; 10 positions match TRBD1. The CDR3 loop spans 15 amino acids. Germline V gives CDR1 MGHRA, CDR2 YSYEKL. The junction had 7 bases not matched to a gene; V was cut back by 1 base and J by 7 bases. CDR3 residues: CASSQGDRGFEEQYF. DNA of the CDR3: TGCGCCAGCAGCCAAGGGGACAGGGGATTTGAGGAGCAGTACTTC.

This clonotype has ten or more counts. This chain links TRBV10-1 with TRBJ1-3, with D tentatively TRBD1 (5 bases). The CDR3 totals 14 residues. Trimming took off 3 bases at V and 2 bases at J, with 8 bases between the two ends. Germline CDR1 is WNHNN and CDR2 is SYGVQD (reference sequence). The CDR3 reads CASSDTRAGNTIYF. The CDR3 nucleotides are TGCGCCAGCAGTGATACCAGGGCTGGAAACACCATATATTTT.

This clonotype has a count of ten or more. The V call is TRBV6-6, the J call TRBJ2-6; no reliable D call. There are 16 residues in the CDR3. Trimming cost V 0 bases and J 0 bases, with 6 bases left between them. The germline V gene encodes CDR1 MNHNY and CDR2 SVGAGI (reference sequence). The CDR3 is CASSYSDVSGANVLTF. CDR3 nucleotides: TGTGCCAGCAGTTACTCCGACGTCTCTGGGGCCAACGTCCTGACTTTC.

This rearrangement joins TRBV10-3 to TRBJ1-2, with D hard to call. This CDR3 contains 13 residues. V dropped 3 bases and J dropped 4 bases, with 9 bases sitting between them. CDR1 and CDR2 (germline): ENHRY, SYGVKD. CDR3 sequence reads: CAISDPGLYGYTF. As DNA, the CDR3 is TGTGCCATCAGTGATCCAGGCCTCTATGGCTACACCTTC.

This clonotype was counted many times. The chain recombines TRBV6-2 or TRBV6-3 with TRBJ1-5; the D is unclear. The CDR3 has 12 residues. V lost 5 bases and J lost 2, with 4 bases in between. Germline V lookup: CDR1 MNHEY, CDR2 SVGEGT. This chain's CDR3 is CASSDGNQPQHF. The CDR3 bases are TGTGCCAGCAGTGATGGCAATCAGCCCCAGCATTTT.